The text below deals with one T cell receptor beta chain. Its target is not known. Other DNA sequences from this sample encode an identical CDR3 as well. The sample is drawn from a study of beta chain features in type 1 diabetes. Overall study context: Examination spanned about 110 million sorted cells from all samples. Points from the study as a whole: HLA influence on TCRB rearrangement stayed unresolved here. Insertions were fewer and deletions more numerous at VDJ junctions in type 1 diabetes patients. TCRB CDR3s from Type 1 diabetes patients were moderately but significantly shorter in all four CD4+ subsets.

A CD45RO/CCR7/CD25/CD127/CD95/CD27 panel sorted naive, central memory, regulatory and stem cell-like memory CD4+ cells. The isolated RNA, all of it, was reverse transcribed, so expressed TCRB transcripts were what got sequenced. The repertoire was sequenced with immunoSEQ multiplex PCR; TCRdb's copy has only in-frame clones and lacks some. The data hold some 370,000 clones, with roughly 9.8% observed a single time. This CDR3 comprises 15 residues. V was trimmed by 0 bases and J by 3 bases, leaving 9 bases between them. From germline, CDR1 is SGHAT and CDR2 FQNNGV. V and J are TRBV11-2 and TRBJ2-1; TRBD1 might be the D (5 bases). Sequenced input: central memory CD4+ T cells from blood. The TCR comes from a man in his thirties or forties with type 1 diabetes. CDR3 DNA: TGTGCCAGCAGCTTAGACAGGGCGCTCTACAATGAGCAGTTCTTC. It translates to CASSLDRALYNEQFF.